This T cell receptor (beta chain) was sequenced during a study of blood T cell repertoires in COVID-19. Some clones are missing from TCRdb's copy, which holds only in-frame ones; the method was immunoSEQ multiplex PCR. Here the sample spans about 69,000 clones, approximately 90% being singletons. The CDR3 length is 17 residues. CDR1 SGDLS and CDR2 YYNGEE come from the germline V gene. The V and J ends lost 0 bases and 1 base, in that order; junction bases with no gene match: 7. This chain joins TRBV9 and TRBJ2-5, with 9 bases aligning to TRBD2. The source material was peripheral blood. This TCR was recovered from a woman aged 55-70 years with active COVID-19. The CDR3 DNA reads as TGTGCCAGCAGCGTAGGTCGAAGAGCGGGAGGCCAAGAGACCCAGTACTTC. This sequence encodes CASSVGRRAGGQETQYF.